This T cell receptor beta chain was recovered during a study of shared clonotypes between healthy human individuals. Across the study: Two women and a few men aged 18 to 49 made up the donors. Study-wide results and caveats: Apart from blood, nothing was sampled; tissue repertoires likely differ.

This clone has more than one count but fewer than ten. Its target is not known. Ten immunoSEQ deep assay plates were used by the authors to sequence unsorted PBMC DNA. Produced via immunoSEQ multiplex PCR; TCRdb's table is partial and in-frame only. The table shows more than 450,000 clones, with roughly 78% occurring only once. This CDR3 contains 15 residues. V lost 6 bases, J lost 10 bases, and 20 bases lay in between. Germline loops: CDR1 SGHRS, CDR2 YFSETQ. The clonotype originates from a woman aged 40 to 50 in good health. Some clones in this sample may be carry-over from other donors' samples. V and J are TRBV5-1 and TRBJ1-6; a weak D match, TRBD1 (5 bases). The specimen was PBMCs. CDR3 nucleotide sequence: TGCGCCAGCACCCCAGGGCCTCAGGCAGAATCACCCCTCCACTTT. Translating gives CASTPGPQAESPLHF.